These T cell receptor beta chains were read from a single sample in a study of T cell responses to AZD1222 COVID-19 vaccine. Generated by immunoSEQ multiplex PCR, the TCRdb table keeps only in-frame clones and is missing some. The table includes some 110,000 clones, around 76% detected once. The sample here was peripheral blood, taken on day 0 of AZD1222 vaccination. All receptors derive from an adult in good health. Both conserved end residues are part of each CDR3. Fields, in order: D gene, clone size, V gene, J gene, CDR3 protein, CDR3 DNA. D genes are given only for firm matches. Expanded clones get a size class; other rows say once, few or many, or leave the size out.

TRBD1,few,TRBV6-2/TRBV6-3,TRBJ2-7,CASSSIRDRGRGEQYF,TGTGCCAGCAGTTCAATCCGGGACAGGGGTAGGGGGGAGCAGTACTTC
-,-,TRBV2,TRBJ1-6,CASTSQGLSSYNSPLHF,TGTGCCAGCACTTCCCAGGGGCTTAGCTCCTATAATTCACCCCTCCACTTT
-,-,TRBV6-5,TRBJ1-2,CASSTGNYGYTF,TGTGCCAGCAGTACAGGGAACTATGGCTACACCTTC
-,-,TRBV6-5,TRBJ2-3,CASRGVATQYF,TGTGCCAGCAGAGGGGTGGCCACGCAGTATTTT
TRBD2,-,TRBV7-2,TRBJ2-2,CASSLGLAGGMNTGELFF,TGTGCCAGCAGCTTGGGACTAGCGGGGGGGATGAACACCGGGGAGCTGTTTTTT
-,-,TRBV27,TRBJ1-1,CASSSGLTEAFF,TGTGCCAGCAGTTCGGGTCTCACTGAAGCTTTCTTT
-,-,TRBV14,TRBJ1-6,CASSRSSSYNSPLHF,TGTGCCAGCAGCCGTTCCAGCTCCTATAATTCACCCCTCCACTTT
TRBD1,once,TRBV6-2/TRBV6-3,TRBJ1-1,CASSVHSGQGEAFF,TGTGCCAGCAGTGTTCACTCCGGACAGGGCGAAGCTTTCTTT
-,-,TRBV5-6,TRBJ2-2,CASSFLTSYTGELFF,TGTGCCAGCAGCTTCTTGACTAGTTACACCGGGGAGCTGTTTTTT
-,few,TRBV7-9,TRBJ1-5,CASSFDNQPQHF,TGTGCCAGCAGCTTCGATAATCAGCCCCAGCATTTT
-,-,TRBV6-5,TRBJ2-2,CASSYGSFLNTGELFF,TGTGCCAGCAGTTACGGCAGTTTTCTCAACACCGGGGAGCTGTTTTTT
TRBD1,once,TRBV10-1,TRBJ1-5,CASSEGQGPTQPQHF,TGCGCCAGCAGTGAGGGACAGGGTCCTACTCAGCCCCAGCATTTT
-,-,TRBV5-1,TRBJ2-2,CASRPGGVDTGELFF,TGCGCCAGCAGGCCGGGCGGGGTGGACACCGGGGAGCTGTTTTTT
TRBD1,-,TRBV6-6,TRBJ2-3,CASSRTGKYDTQYF,TGTGCCAGCAGTAGGACAGGGAAGTACGATACGCAGTATTTT
TRBD1,-,TRBV6-5,TRBJ2-1,CASSLTGAPYNEQFF,TGTGCCAGCAGTTTGACAGGGGCCCCCTACAATGAGCAGTTCTTC
TRBD1,-,TRBV3-1/TRBV3-2,TRBJ1-1,CASSLGQGGSEAFF,TGTGCCAGCAGTCTCGGACAGGGAGGGAGTGAAGCTTTCTTT
-,few,TRBV19,TRBJ2-1,CASSIFGGLPIDEQFF,TGTGCCAGTAGTATCTTCGGGGGCCTTCCCATCGATGAGCAGTTCTTC
TRBD1,-,TRBV27,TRBJ2-2,CASSGRGQGTGELFF,TGTGCCAGCAGTGGCCGAGGACAGGGCACCGGGGAGCTGTTTTTT
TRBD1,-,TRBV19,TRBJ1-5,CASSASTGGNQPQHF,TGTGCCAGTAGTGCGTCGACAGGGGGCAATCAGCCCCAGCATTTT
-,-,TRBV6-2/TRBV6-3,TRBJ1-1,CASSSRLNTEAFF,TGTGCCAGCAGCTCCCGGCTTAACACTGAAGCTTTCTTT
TRBD2,-,TRBV9,TRBJ2-7,CASSVAAGGYEQYF,TGTGCCAGCAGCGTAGCAGCGGGAGGGTACGAGCAGTACTTC
-,-,TRBV13,TRBJ1-3,CASSFFLSGNTIYF,TGTGCCAGCAGCTTTTTCCTCTCTGGAAACACCATATATTTT
-,-,TRBV25-1,TRBJ1-5,CASSEGGIQGWSNQPQHF,TGTGCCAGCAGTGAAGGGGGTATACAGGGTTGGTCCAATCAGCCCCAGCATTTT
-,-,TRBV18,TRBJ1-5,CASSPSAYQPQHF,TGTGCCAGCTCACCTTCAGCATATCAGCCCCAGCATTTT
TRBD1,-,TRBV19,TRBJ2-1,CASSILAQGAGEQFF,TGTGCCAGTAGTATTTTGGCTCAGGGGGCCGGGGAGCAGTTCTTC
-,once,TRBV7-6,TRBJ2-7,CASSPEAGAIYEQYF,TGTGCCAGCAGCCCTGAGGCGGGGGCGATCTACGAGCAGTACTTC
-,-,TRBV13,TRBJ2-3,CASSLGLAGDTQYF,TGTGCCAGCAGCTTAGGACTAGCTGGAGATACGCAGTATTTT
-,few,TRBV29-1,TRBJ1-2,CSVGGGRGDYGYTF,TGCAGCGTTGGTGGGGGGCGAGGGGATTATGGCTACACCTTC
-,-,TRBV19,TRBJ1-1,CASSFRAGGAFF,TGTGCCAGTAGTTTCAGGGCCGGTGGCGCTTTCTTT
-,few,TRBV4-2,TRBJ2-6,CASSQDPVSGANVLTF,TGTGCCAGCAGCCAAGATCCGGTATCTGGGGCCAACGTCCTGACTTTC
-,-,TRBV6-6,TRBJ1-2,CASSYSVGAGYGYTF,TGTGCCAGCAGTTACTCGGTAGGGGCCGGCTATGGCTACACCTTC
-,-,TRBV6-5,TRBJ1-4,CASSYITGSEKLFF,TGTGCCAGCAGTTACATAACAGGGAGTGAAAAACTGTTTTTT
-,-,TRBV7-2,TRBJ2-1,CASSSGGGLDEQFF,TGTGCCAGCAGCTCCGGTGGGGGGTTGGATGAGCAGTTCTTC
-,-,TRBV11-2,TRBJ2-3,CASSSYGVRSTDTQYF,TGTGCCAGCAGCTCGTACGGGGTGAGAAGCACAGATACGCAGTATTTT
-,-,TRBV25-1,TRBJ1-3,CASSELGEGGNTIYF,TGTGCCAGCAGTGAGCTGGGAGAGGGAGGAAACACCATATATTTT
-,-,TRBV14,TRBJ2-1,CASSQMEANEQFF,TGTGCCAGCAGCCAAATGGAGGCGAATGAGCAGTTCTTC
-,once,TRBV6-2/TRBV6-3,TRBJ2-7,CASSYSRNYEQYF,TGTGCCAGCAGTTACTCCCGGAACTACGAGCAGTACTTC
-,few,TRBV12-3/TRBV12-4,TRBJ2-3,CASSRPGADTQYF,TGTGCCAGCAGTCGCCCCGGCGCAGATACGCAGTATTTT
-,few,TRBV5-8,TRBJ2-2,CASSLFPNTGELFF,TGTGCCAGCAGCTTGTTTCCAAACACCGGGGAGCTGTTTTTT
-,-,TRBV29-1,TRBJ1-1,CSVLKEGKAFF,TGCAGCGTTTTAAAGGAGGGGAAAGCTTTCTTT
-,once,TRBV10-2,TRBJ1-2,CASSVGGERAGYTF,TGCGCCAGCAGTGTCGGGGGGGAGAGGGCTGGCTACACCTTC
-,-,TRBV19,TRBJ1-3,CASSAGTAGNTIYF,TGTGCCAGTAGTGCCGGGACGGCTGGAAACACCATATATTTT
TRBD1,-,TRBV5-6,TRBJ1-6,CASSLGGQAPSGLKPLHF,TGTGCCAGCAGCTTGGGGGGACAGGCCCCGTCAGGCCTAAAACCCCTCCACTTT
-,few,TRBV5-4,TRBJ1-2,CASSLGAVSGYTF,TGTGCCAGCAGCCTGGGGGCGGTGAGTGGCTACACCTTC
-,-,TRBV19,TRBJ1-2,CASSWISYGYTF,TGTGCCAGTAGTTGGATTTCCTATGGCTACACCTTC
-,-,TRBV15,TRBJ1-6,CATSRVQGDSPLHF,TGTGCCACCAGCAGAGTACAGGGTGATTCACCCCTCCACTTT
-,once,TRBV27,TRBJ2-1,CASSGALTLAADEQFF,TGTGCCAGCAGTGGCGCCCTTACACTAGCCGCCGATGAGCAGTTCTTC